This passage covers 8 T cell receptor beta chains from one sample sequenced in a study of post-analysis software for immune sequencing data. Study-level points and caveats: Five TRBV segments were more frequent in patients than controls; TRBV5-6, TRBV5-1 and TRBV20-1 belonged to this group.

Antigens of these TCRs are unknown. cDNA libraries of TCR beta carried unique molecular identifiers. TCRdb called the PCR reads again in MiXCR, with one record for every CDR3 protein. Among around 770,000 distinct CDR3 sequences listed, more than 45% were seen once. The sample was blood. The receptors were sampled from a girl between 5 and 17 years old with multiple sclerosis.

The table lists this clonotype with a few counts. The V call is TRBV28, the J call TRBJ2-7; 12 bases are shared with TRBD1. The J call may be faulty, since TRBJ2-5 better matches the DNA end. Per the germline V gene, CDR1 is MDHEN and CDR2 is SYDVKM. CDR3 length equals 15 residues. This CDR3 reads CATETGTGGQETQYF. Written as DNA, the CDR3 is TGTGCCACCGAGACCGGGACAGGGGGCCAGGAGACCCAGTACTTC.

This chain connects TRBV20-1 to TRBJ2-7; perhaps TRBD1 as D (6 bases). The germline V gene encodes CDR1 DFQATT and CDR2 SNEGSKA (reference sequence). Trimming removed 6 bases from V and 0 bases from J, with 15 bases in between. The CDR3 spans 14 residues. The CDR3 loop reads CSAEGEDSSYEQYF. The CDR3 nucleotides read TGCAGTGCCGAGGGCGAGGACAGCTCCTACGAGCAGTACTTC.

Only a few counts were recorded for this clonotype. The rearrangement links TRBV7-8 to TRBJ2-1; no definite D call. Trimming removed 4 bases from V and 0 bases from J, with 10 bases in between. Germline CDR1 reads SGHVS; CDR2 reads FQNEAQ. The CDR3 runs 15 residues. The CDR3 spells CASSSGLLSYNEQFF. In DNA, the CDR3 is TGTGCCAGCAGCTCCGGTCTCCTCTCCTACAATGAGCAGTTCTTC. Supplemented by reference TRBV7-8 and TRBJ2-1, the full variable domain reads GAGVSQSPRYKVAKRGQDVALRCDPISGHVSLFWYQQALGQGPEFLTYFQNEAQLDKSGLPSDRFFAERPEGSVSTLKIQRTQQEDSAVYLCASSSGLLSYNEQFFGPGTRLTVL.

This clonotype was seen a handful of times. The V call is TRBV28, the J call TRBJ2-7; 7 bases line up with TRBD2. The CDR3 runs 17 residues. V dropped 1 base and J dropped 6; count of bases not matched to a gene: 15. Germline CDR1 is MDHEN and CDR2 is SYDVKM. The CDR3 protein is CASSLLVPSGLMGEQYF. The CDR3, as DNA: TGTGCCAGCAGTTTATTGGTGCCTAGCGGCCTAATGGGCGAGCAGTACTTC.

The V and J genes are TRBV10-3 and TRBJ1-1, with D hard to call. Trimming pared 0 bases from V and 1 base from J, leaving 6 bases between. Germline loops: CDR1 ENHRY, CDR2 SYGVKD. This CDR3 comprises 14 residues. In DNA, the CDR3 is TGTGCCATCAGTGAGTCGATGGGGAACACTGAAGCTTTCTTT. Translation: CAISESMGNTEAFF.

This clonotype was detected only a few times. The CDR3 sequence is CASSHDGNIQYF. In nucleotides, the CDR3 is TGTGCCAGCAGCCATGACGGAAACATTCAGTACTTC. The chain carries TRBV4-2 and TRBJ2-4; D remains ambiguous. The CDR3 length is 12 residues. V was clipped by 3 bases and J by 6 bases, with 6 bases between them. CDR1 LGHNA and CDR2 YNFKEQ come from the germline V gene.

The J gene is TRBJ2-5, the V gene TRBV5-4, with D possibly matching TRBD1 (5 bases). Between the trimmed V and J ends, which lost 4 bases and 1 base, there was a span of 11 bases. From germline, CDR1 is SGHNT and CDR2 YYREEE (reference sequence). This CDR3 contains 14 residues. The CDR3 DNA is TGTGCCAGCAGCCTGACAGTCCTCCAAGAGACCCAGTACTTC. Residues: CASSLTVLQETQYF.

The chain is built from TRBV6-1 and TRBJ1-1; D not resolved. V shed 8 bases and J shed 6 bases, with 10 bases lying between them. Germline values: CDR1 MNHNS, CDR2 SASEGT. The CDR3 length is 11 residues. The CDR3 here is CASLLGPEAFF. CDR3 sequence (DNA): TGTGCCAGCCTTCTAGGTCCTGAAGCTTTCTTT.